The rows below give T cell receptor beta chains drawn from one sample of a study of blood T cell repertoires in COVID-19. Measured with immunoSEQ multiplex PCR; TCRdb has only the in-frame clones, and not every one. Found here are 110,000 or so clones, 84% of them singletons; the top ten hold around 8%. Input material: peripheral blood. These receptor sequences come from a middle-aged woman with acute or convalescent COVID-19. Both conserved end residues are part of each CDR3. A D gene is named only where the DNA matches it firmly. Size is omitted from some rows. Given values are once, few, many or a class for expanded clones.

clone_size d_call j_call v_call cdr3_nt cdr3_aa
NA NA TRBJ2-1 TRBV10-1 TGCGCCAGCGGGACCGGGACTGCGGGCGACAATGAGCAGTTCTTC CASGTGTAGDNEQFF
once NA TRBJ1-3 TRBV2 TGTGCCAGCAGTGAGGGAGCTGGAAACACCATATATTTT CASSEGAGNTIYF
once TRBD2 TRBJ2-1 TRBV5-4 TGTGCCAGCAGCCCCGAGGCGGGGGGGCGTGGTGAGCAGTTCTTC CASSPEAGGRGEQFF
NA NA TRBJ1-5 TRBV5-3 TGTGCCAGAAGCTTTATCTCTGTGACTCCCTCGGCGCCCCAGCATTTT CARSFISVTPSAPQHF
few TRBD1 TRBJ2-1 TRBV15 TGTGCCACCAACCCAGGGGGCTCCTACAATGAGCAGTTCTTC CATNPGGSYNEQFF
NA NA TRBJ2-3 TRBV12-2 TGTGCAAGTCGCTTAAACCTAGCGGGGGTCGCAGATACGCAGTATTTT CASRLNLAGVADTQYF
NA NA TRBJ2-3 TRBV19 TGTGCCAGTAGTATGCTGAGAGGGACAGATACGCAGTATTTT CASSMLRGTDTQYF
NA TRBD1 TRBJ1-6 TRBV11-2 TGTGCCAGCAGCTCCTTTTTAGGACAGGGTTTATATTCACCCCTCCACTTT CASSSFLGQGLYSPLHF
once TRBD2 TRBJ2-7 TRBV6-5 TGTGCCAGCAGTTTCCAGCGGGGGGGTGGCGAGCAGTACTTC CASSFQRGGGEQYF
NA NA TRBJ1-2 TRBV5-4 TGTGCCAGCTTCATCAAGGGGCGGGGGAACTATGGCTACACCTTC CASFIKGRGNYGYTF
NA TRBD2 TRBJ2-5 TRBV5-4 TGTGCCAGCAGCCCGGGACTAGCGGGCCTACGGGAGACCCAGTACTTC CASSPGLAGLRETQYF
once TRBD2 TRBJ2-7 TRBV6-2/TRBV6-3 TGTGCCAGCAGTTACCCGCATACTAGCGGGGGGGCCACGGTCCCTACTCGGGAGCAGTACTTC CASSYPHTSGGATVPTREQYF
NA NA TRBJ2-2 TRBV5-1 TGCGCCAGCAGCCCCCTAGTAGGCAGGGATCCCGGGGAGCTGTTTTTT CASSPLVGRDPGELFF
NA TRBD2 TRBJ2-7 TRBV11-2 TGTGCCAGCAGCTTATCGGCGGGGGGGAACGAGCAGTACTTC CASSLSAGGNEQYF
once NA TRBJ1-1 TRBV29-1 TGCAGCGTTGTCGGGGGGCGCTTCACTGAAGCTTTCTTT CSVVGGRFTEAFF
many TRBD1 TRBJ1-5 TRBV18 TGTGCCAGCTCACCGGACAGGGTCGATAGCAATCAGCCCCAGCATTTT CASSPDRVDSNQPQHF
NA NA TRBJ1-4 TRBV29-1 TGCAGCGTTGGGGGGGTTCAGGAAAAACTTGAAAATGAAAAACTGTTTTTT CSVGGVQEKLENEKLFF
NA TRBD1 TRBJ2-1 TRBV9 TGTGCCAGCAGCGTAGGACTCGGGACAGGGGGGAGACACAATGAGCAGTTCTTC CASSVGLGTGGRHNEQFF
once TRBD1 TRBJ2-7 TRBV5-1 TGCGCCAGCAGCCCTGGACAGGGTATCTACGAGCAGTACTTC CASSPGQGIYEQYF
few NA TRBJ1-3 TRBV6-5 TGTGCCAGCATGGGGCGCTCTGGAAACACCATATATTTT CASMGRSGNTIYF
NA NA TRBJ1-3 TRBV6-2/TRBV6-3 TGTGCCAGCAGTTTATCCTCTGGAAACACCATATATTTT CASSLSSGNTIYF
NA TRBD2 TRBJ2-7 TRBV5-6 TGTGCCAGCAGCTTGGCCGTACGGTGGGGCGGGGGGGCCCTATACGAGCAGTACTTC CASSLAVRWGGGALYEQYF
NA TRBD1 TRBJ1-2 TRBV5-4 TGTGCCACGTCCGGGACAGGGAACTATGGCTACACCTTC CATSGTGNYGYTF
NA TRBD2 TRBJ2-3 TRBV27 TGTGCCAGCAGTTTAGGGGCGGGGGTGGATACGCAGTATTTT CASSLGAGVDTQYF
NA NA TRBJ2-3 TRBV5-4 TGTGCCAGCAGCCTAGGGGCACCTAGCACAGATACGCAGTATTTT CASSLGAPSTDTQYF
once NA TRBJ2-7 TRBV19 TGTGCCAGTAGTCTACGGACAGAATACGAGCAGTACTTC CASSLRTEYEQYF
NA NA TRBJ1-2 TRBV2 TGTGCCAGCAGCACCGACAGCTTCTATGGCTACACCTTC CASSTDSFYGYTF
NA TRBD1 TRBJ2-7 TRBV5-1 TGCGCCAGCAGCCTCGGGACAGGGATGTACGAGCAGTACTTC CASSLGTGMYEQYF
NA NA TRBJ2-7 TRBV7-2 TGTGCCAGCAGCTTATCCGGGTACGAGCAGTACTTC CASSLSGYEQYF
few TRBD1 TRBJ1-2 TRBV2 TGTGCCAGCAAGACAGGGAACTATGGCTACACCTTC CASKTGNYGYTF
once NA TRBJ2-5 TRBV9 TGTGCCAGCAAGGATCCTAGCACGACCCAGTACTTC CASKDPSTTQYF
NA TRBD1 TRBJ1-4 TRBV5-6 TGTGCCAGCAGCTTGGGACAGGGCCCTGAAAAACTGTTTTTT CASSLGQGPEKLFF
NA NA TRBJ1-5 TRBV6-1 TGTGCCAGCAGTGAAGCCCCCACTGTTGATCAGCCCCAGCATTTT CASSEAPTVDQPQHF
NA TRBD2 TRBJ2-7 TRBV13 TGTGCCAGCAGCGGCGGGGGGTCTCCCTACGAGCAGTACTTC CASSGGGSPYEQYF
once NA TRBJ2-7 TRBV15 TGTGCCACCAGCAGAGATCAATCGGGACAATACGAGCAGTACTTC CATSRDQSGQYEQYF
NA TRBD1 TRBJ2-7 TRBV2 TGTGCCAGCAGAGCGGACAGGGGGAACGAGCAGTACTTC CASRADRGNEQYF
NA TRBD1 TRBJ2-7 TRBV9 TGTGCCAGCAGCCCAAACCAGGGACAGTACTACGAGCAGTACTTC CASSPNQGQYYEQYF
NA NA TRBJ1-6 TRBV4-3 TGCGCCAGCAGGGGAAGAAGGACGGGGAACTCACCCCTCCACTTT CASRGRRTGNSPLHF
once NA TRBJ1-6 TRBV20-1 TGCAGTGCTAGTACCGGGGGAAATTCACCCCTCCACTTT CSASTGGNSPLHF
NA TRBD2 TRBJ2-5 TRBV3-1/TRBV3-2 TGTGCCAGCAGCCAACGGTTAGCGGGGGGGAGTATTGTAGAGACCCAGTACTTC CASSQRLAGGSIVETQYF
NA TRBD1 TRBJ2-7 TRBV6-5 TGTGCCAGCAGTTACTCGACAGGGGGCTACGAGCAGTACTTC CASSYSTGGYEQYF
NA TRBD1 TRBJ1-2 TRBV4-3 TGCGCCAGCAGCCAGAGGACAGGGGAAGGAGGCTACACCTTC CASSQRTGEGGYTF
NA NA TRBJ1-1 TRBV27 TGTGCCAGCAGTTTCGCCCCTACGGGTATGAACACTGAAGCTTTCTTT CASSFAPTGMNTEAFF
NA NA TRBJ1-2 TRBV12-3/TRBV12-4 TGTGCCAGCAGTTTAGTGGCAGGGTTGGGCTACACCTTC CASSLVAGLGYTF
few TRBD1 TRBJ2-7 TRBV11-1 TGTGCCAGCAGTTACCCCCGACAGGGCCACGAGCAGTACTTC CASSYPRQGHEQYF